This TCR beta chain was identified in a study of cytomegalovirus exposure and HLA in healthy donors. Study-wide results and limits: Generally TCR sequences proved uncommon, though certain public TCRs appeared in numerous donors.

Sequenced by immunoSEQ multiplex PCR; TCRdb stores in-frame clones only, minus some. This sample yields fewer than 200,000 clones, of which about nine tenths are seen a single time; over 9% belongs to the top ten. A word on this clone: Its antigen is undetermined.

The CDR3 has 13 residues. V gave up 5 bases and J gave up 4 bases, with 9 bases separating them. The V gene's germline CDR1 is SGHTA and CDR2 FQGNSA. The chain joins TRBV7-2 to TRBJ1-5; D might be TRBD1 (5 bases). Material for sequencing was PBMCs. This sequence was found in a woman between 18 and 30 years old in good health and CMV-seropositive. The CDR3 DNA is TGTGCCAGCAGCCCACAGGATAATCAGCCCCAGCATTTT. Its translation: CASSPQDNQPQHF.